This TCR beta chain was captured in a study of control samples from healthy donors and cancer patients. The method was immunoSEQ multiplex PCR; TCRdb's version includes in-frame clones alone and lacks a portion of them. The table has some 120,000 clones, around nine tenths seen once. The sample consisted of blood. The clonotype was recovered from a man between 40 and 49 years old in good health.

The CDR3 nucleotides read TGTGCCAGCAGTTACCCCAATTCACCCCTCCACTTT. Translation gives CASSYPNSPLHF. The genes are TRBV6-2 or TRBV6-3 and TRBJ1-6; D unclear. Trimming pared 2 bases from V and 7 bases from J, leaving 3 bases between. The length of the CDR3 is 12 residues. Germline V gives CDR1 MNHEY, CDR2 SVGEGT.